This T cell receptor (beta chain) stems from a study of shared clonotypes between healthy human individuals. Study in general: With ages of 18 to 49, the donors were a couple of women and a few men.

Sequencing was performed with immunoSEQ multiplex PCR; in TCRdb, only in-frame clones are kept and a portion is missing. The table has about 1 million clones, under 80% seen once. Donation came from healthy HIV-negative adults that had no recent acute infections or vaccinations. Germline-derived CDR1 and CDR2 are SGHRS and YFSETQ. This CDR3 has 14 amino acids. V gave up 3 bases and J gave up 9 bases; unmatched junction bases: 9. The clonotype comes from a man in his late teens or twenties in good health. Sequenced sample: memory CD4+ T cells sorted from blood. Subset given: CD45RA-negative fraction. V is TRBV5-1 and J is TRBJ2-5; 9 bases agree with TRBD1. DNA of the CDR3: TGCGCCAGCAGCTCAACAGGGGGCGCGACGGCCCAGTACTTC. Translation gives CASSSTGGATAQYF.